Following are 17 T cell receptor beta chains from one sample sequenced in a study of blood T cell repertoires in COVID-19. This table comes from immunoSEQ multiplex PCR, and its TCRdb copy is limited to in-frame clones, with some not included. The data contain over 150,000 clones, about 86% of them seen just once; the ten biggest clones take up 7% to 10%. Source material: peripheral blood. Every receptor here comes from a man aged 50 to 59 with active or convalescent COVID-19.

The rearrangement links TRBV7-2 to TRBJ2-2, with D maybe TRBD1 (6 bases). This CDR3 contains 15 residues. With 5 bases removed from V and 3 bases from J, the gap between germline ends came to 13 bases. The germline V gene has CDR1 SGHTA and CDR2 FQGNSA. This CDR3 reads CASSGDRWDTGELFF. The CDR3 DNA follows: TGTGCCAGCAGCGGAGACAGGTGGGACACCGGGGAGCTGTTTTTT. The entire variable domain, with the rest obtained from reference TRBV7-2 and TRBJ2-2, is as follows: GAGVSQSPSNKVTEKGKDVELRCDPISGHTALYWYRQSLGQGLEFLIYFQGNSAPDKSGLPSDRFSAERTGGSVSTLTIQRTQQEDSAVYLCASSGDRWDTGELFFGEGSRLTVL.

The chain couples TRBV5-1 to TRBJ2-2; D is possibly TRBD1 (5 bases). Trimming stripped 1 base from V and 8 bases from J, with 21 bases between. This CDR3 region has 17 residues. Per the germline V gene, CDR1 is SGHRS and CDR2 is YFSETQ. CDR3 sequence: CASSLTGMITFEGELFF. CDR3 sequence (DNA): TGCGCCAGCAGCTTGACAGGAATGATTACGTTCGAGGGGGAGCTGTTTTTT.

The V call is TRBV6-5, the J call TRBJ1-1; 8 nucleotides match TRBD1. The germline V gene has CDR1 MNHEY and CDR2 SVGAGI. V shed 2 bases, J shed 4 bases, and the junction held 3 bases outside the gene matches. CDR3 size: 14 residues. For the CDR3, the DNA is TGTGCCAGCAGTTACACCGACAGGGGCACTGAAGCTTTCTTT. It encodes CASSYTDRGTEAFF.

This sequence joins TRBV19 and TRBJ2-5, with TRBD2 matching over 7 bases. This CDR3 spans 14 amino acids. CDR1 is LNHDA, CDR2 SQIVND, per germline (reference sequence). V gave up 4 bases and J gave up 4 bases; unmatched junction bases: 6. This CDR3 reads CASSKLAGVETQYF. CDR3 in DNA: TGTGCCAGTAGTAAATTAGCGGGTGTAGAGACCCAGTACTTC.

The chain joins TRBV30 to TRBJ1-1, with D perhaps matching TRBD1 (5 bases). The CDR3 contains 11 residues. The V end lost 4 bases, the J end lost 5 bases, and 8 bases lay between the germline ends. Germline values: CDR1 GTSNPN, CDR2 SVGIG (reference sequence). DNA of the CDR3: TGTGCCTGGACGCGGGGGACTGAAGCTTTCTTT. Its protein product is CAWTRGTEAFF.

The chain combines TRBV25-1 with TRBJ1-1, with D uncertain. Germline values: CDR1 MGHDK, CDR2 SYGVNS. This CDR3 has 13 residues. V was pared by 2 bases and J by 0 bases, with 4 bases between. CDR3 bases: TGTGCCAGCAGTGAAGAGGTGAACACTGAAGCTTTCTTT. Its protein is CASSEEVNTEAFF. The full variable domain, its missing parts supplied by reference TRBV25-1 and TRBJ1-1, is EADIYQTPRYLVIGTGKKITLECSQTMGHDKMYWYQQDPGMELHLIHYSYGVNSTEKGDLSSESTVSRIRTEHFPLTLESARPSHTSQYLCASSEEVNTEAFFGQGTRLTVV.

V gene TRBV27 combines with J gene TRBJ2-3; 12 nucleotides line up with TRBD1. CDR1 MNHEY and CDR2 SMNVEV come from the germline V gene (reference sequence). The CDR3 sequence is 18 residues long. Trimming cost V 6 bases and J 3 bases; bases outside gene matches: 13. In nucleotides, the CDR3 is TGTGCCAGCAGGCCATTTAGAGGGGGACAGGGGGCAACAGATACGCAGTATTTT. Protein product: CASRPFRGGQGATDTQYF.

The chain is built from TRBV3-1 (or the pseudogene TRBV3-2) and TRBJ1-5, with 7 positions matching TRBD1. The V gene end was trimmed by 5 bases and the J gene end by 0 bases; junction bases not matched to a gene: 16. CDR1 is LGHDT and CDR2 is YNNKEL in the germline V gene (reference sequence). The CDR3 covers 19 residues. Written as DNA, the CDR3 is TGTGCCAGCAGCATCACCGATTACAGGGGAGGAAATAGCAATCAGCCCCAGCATTTT. Translated, it gives CASSITDYRGGNSNQPQHF.

This rearrangement joins TRBV11-2 to TRBJ1-1, with 7 bases fitting TRBD1. The length of the CDR3 is 13 residues. CDR1 SGHAT and CDR2 FQNNGV come from the germline V gene. V shed 0 bases, J shed 10 bases, and the junction held 5 bases outside the gene matches. This chain's CDR3 is CASSLDGPGGAFF. The CDR3 DNA reads TGTGCCAGCAGCTTAGATGGTCCAGGGGGAGCTTTCTTT.

V and J are TRBV7-9 and TRBJ1-1, with 12 bases fitting TRBD1. After removal of 6 bases from V and 8 bases from J, the junction contained 16 bases not matched to a gene. This CDR3 has 17 amino acids. Germline CDR1 is SEHNR and CDR2 is FQNEAQ (reference sequence). The CDR3 DNA is TGTGCCAGCAGGCCCGGGACAGGGGGCCAAGTTTACTCCGAAGCTTTCTTT. It encodes CASRPGTGGQVYSEAFF.

The table lists this clone with a count of one. The chain combines TRBV10-2 with TRBJ2-2; D is uncertain. CDR1 WSHSY and CDR2 SAAADI come from the germline V gene. Trimming took 2 bases from V and 0 from J, leaving 4 bases between them. The CDR3 has 14 residues. The CDR3 here is CASSETANTGELFF. CDR3 sequence (DNA): TGCGCCAGCAGTGAGACAGCGAACACCGGGGAGCTGTTTTTT.

The chain employs TRBV27 and TRBJ2-6; D is uncertain. CDR3 length: 14 residues. Germline-derived CDR1 and CDR2 are MNHEY and SMNVEV (reference sequence). Between the trimmed V and J ends, which lost 3 bases and 2 bases, there was a span of 5 bases. In nucleotides, the CDR3 is TGTGCCAGCAGTTTCTCCCCTGGGGCCAACGTCCTGACTTTC. Encoded protein: CASSFSPGANVLTF.

The chain uses TRBV5-4 and TRBJ2-7; D is possibly TRBD1 (6 bases). Germline V lookup: CDR1 SGHNT, CDR2 YYREEE (reference sequence). V was cut by 0 bases and J by 0 bases, with 7 bases left in between. The CDR3 contains 14 residues. CDR3 region: CASSLEGGSYEQYF. The CDR3 DNA follows: TGTGCCAGCAGCTTGGAAGGGGGCTCCTACGAGCAGTACTTC. Combining the CDR3 with reference TRBV5-4 and TRBJ2-7 gives the whole variable domain ETGVTQSPTHLIKTRGQQVTLRCSSQSGHNTVSWYQQALGQGPQFIFQYYREEENGRGNFPPRFSGLQFPNYSSELNVNALELDDSALYLCASSLEGGSYEQYFGPGTRLTVT.

The chain carries TRBV19 and TRBJ1-1, with D possibly being TRBD1 (6 bases). Looked up from germline, CDR1 is LNHDA and CDR2 is SQIVND (reference sequence). V lost 3 bases and J lost 7, with 9 bases in between. This CDR3 spans 12 amino acids. CDR3 sequence: CASSIGRGEAFF. CDR3 sequence (DNA): TGTGCCAGTAGTATTGGCAGGGGTGAAGCTTTCTTT.

The chain links TRBV7-2 to TRBJ2-5; 9 nucleotides line up with TRBD2. The length of the CDR3 is 14 residues. Germline CDR1 is SGHTA and CDR2 is FQGNSA. Losses at the gene ends were 5 bases for V and 6 bases for J; bases not matched to a gene: 7. The CDR3 protein is CASSRGGAGQTQYF. CDR3 bases: TGTGCCAGCAGCCGCGGGGGGGCCGGTCAGACCCAGTACTTC.

This chain joins TRBV28 and TRBJ2-7; maybe TRBD2 (5 bases). The germline gives CDR1 MDHEN, CDR2 SYDVKM. This CDR3 spans 15 amino acids. V was clipped by 5 bases and J by 7 bases, with 21 bases between them. DNA of the CDR3: TGTGCCAGCAGTCTCCCCCTACCGGGGAAAGGGGAGCAGTACTTC. It codes for CASSLPLPGKGEQYF.

The V call is TRBV28, the J call TRBJ2-2; TRBD1 might be the D (6 bases). Trimming shortened V by 7 bases and J by 1 base, and 13 bases separated the two germline ends. The CDR3 has 15 amino acids. CDR1 and CDR2 from the germline V gene are MDHEN and SYDVKM. CDR3 nucleotides: TGTGCCAGCAATCTGGGACATCTGAACACCGGGGAGCTGTTTTTT. Protein sequence: CASNLGHLNTGELFF. Drawing the rest from reference TRBV28 and TRBJ2-2, the complete variable domain is DVKVTQSSRYLVKRTGEKVFLECVQDMDHENMFWYRQDPGLGLRLIYFSYDVKMKEKGDIPEGYSVSREKKERFSLILESASTNQTSMYLCASNLGHLNTGELFFGEGSRLTVL.